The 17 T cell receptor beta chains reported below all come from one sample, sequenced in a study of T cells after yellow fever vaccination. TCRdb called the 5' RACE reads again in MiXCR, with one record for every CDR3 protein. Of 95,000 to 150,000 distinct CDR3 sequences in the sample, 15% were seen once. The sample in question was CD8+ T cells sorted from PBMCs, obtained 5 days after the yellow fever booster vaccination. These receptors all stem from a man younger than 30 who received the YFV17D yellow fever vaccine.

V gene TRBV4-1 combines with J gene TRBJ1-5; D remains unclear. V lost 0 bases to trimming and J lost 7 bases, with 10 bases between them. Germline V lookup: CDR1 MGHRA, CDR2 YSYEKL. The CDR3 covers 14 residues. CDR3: CASSQELPGQPQHF. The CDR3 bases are TGCGCCAGCAGCCAAGAACTCCCGGGGCAGCCCCAGCATTTT.

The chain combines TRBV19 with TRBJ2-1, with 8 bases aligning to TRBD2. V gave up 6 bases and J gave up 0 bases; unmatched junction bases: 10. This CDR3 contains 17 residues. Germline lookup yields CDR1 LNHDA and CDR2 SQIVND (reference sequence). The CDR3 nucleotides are TGTGCCAGTAGCGCAAGCGGGGGCCGTAGCTCCTACAATGAGCAGTTCTTC. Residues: CASSASGGRSSYNEQFF. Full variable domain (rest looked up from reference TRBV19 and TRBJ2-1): DGGITQSPKYLFRKEGQNVTLSCEQNLNHDAMYWYRQDPGQGLRLIYYSQIVNDFQKGDIAEGYSVSREKKESFPLTVTSAQKNPTAFYLCASSASGGRSSYNEQFFGPGTRLTVL.

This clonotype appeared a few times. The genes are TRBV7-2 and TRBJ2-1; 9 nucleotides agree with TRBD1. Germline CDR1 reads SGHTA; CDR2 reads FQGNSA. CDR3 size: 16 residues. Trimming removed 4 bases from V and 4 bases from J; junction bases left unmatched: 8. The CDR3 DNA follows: TGTGCCAGCAGCTCGCATACAGGGGGCGGTTACAATGAGCAGTTCTTC. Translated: CASSSHTGGGYNEQFF.

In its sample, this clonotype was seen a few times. CDR3 DNA sequence: TGCAGTGCTAGAGAAAAGGGCCGGGGCGGGGCGAGTACGCAGTATTTT. It yields the protein CSAREKGRGGASTQYF. The chain combines TRBV20-1 with TRBJ2-3, with D perhaps TRBD2 (6 bases). Germline V CDR1 and CDR2: DFQATT, SNEGSKA (reference sequence). This CDR3 is built from 16 residues. V shed 0 bases and J shed 8 bases, with 21 bases lying between them.

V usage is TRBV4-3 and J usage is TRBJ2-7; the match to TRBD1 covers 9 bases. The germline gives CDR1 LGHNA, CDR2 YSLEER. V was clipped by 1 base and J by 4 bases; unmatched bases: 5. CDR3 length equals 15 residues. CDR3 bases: TGCGCCAGCAGCCAAGTCAGGACAGGGGTATACGAGCAGTACTTC. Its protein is CASSQVRTGVYEQYF.

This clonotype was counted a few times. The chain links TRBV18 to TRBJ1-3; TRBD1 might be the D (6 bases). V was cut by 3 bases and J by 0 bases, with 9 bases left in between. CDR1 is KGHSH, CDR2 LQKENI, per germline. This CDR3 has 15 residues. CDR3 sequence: CASSPGTNSGNTIYF. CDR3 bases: TGTGCCAGCTCACCCGGGACAAACTCTGGAAACACCATATATTTT.

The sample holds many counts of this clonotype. The CDR3 bases are TGTGCCAGCAGCTTCTGGGCCCTTCGGACCGGGGAGCTGTTTTTT. Amino acids: CASSFWALRTGELFF. V and J are TRBV7-9 and TRBJ2-2; D call uncertain. Germline CDR1 is SEHNR and CDR2 is FQNEAQ (reference sequence). V lost 3 bases, J lost 5 bases, and 13 bases lay in between. The CDR3 is 15 residues long. The full variable domain, with the rest looked up from reference TRBV7-9 and TRBJ2-2, is DTGVSQNPRHKITKRGQNVTFRCDPISEHNRLYWYRQTLGQGPEFLTYFQNEAQLEKSRLLSDRFSAERPKGSFSTLEIQRTEQGDSAMYLCASSFWALRTGELFFGEGSRLTVL.

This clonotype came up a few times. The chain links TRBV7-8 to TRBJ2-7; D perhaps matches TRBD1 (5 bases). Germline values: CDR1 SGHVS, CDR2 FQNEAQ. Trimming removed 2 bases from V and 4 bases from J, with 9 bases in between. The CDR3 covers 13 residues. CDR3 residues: CASSLQGLYEQYF. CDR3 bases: TGTGCCAGCAGCTTACAGGGTCTTTACGAGCAGTACTTC.

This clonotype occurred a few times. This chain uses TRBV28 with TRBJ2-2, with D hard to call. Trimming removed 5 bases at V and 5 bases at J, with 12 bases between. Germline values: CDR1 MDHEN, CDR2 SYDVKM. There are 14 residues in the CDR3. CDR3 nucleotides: TGTGCCAGCAGTCTCCGACTTGTTACCGGGGAGCTGTTTTTT. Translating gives CASSLRLVTGELFF.

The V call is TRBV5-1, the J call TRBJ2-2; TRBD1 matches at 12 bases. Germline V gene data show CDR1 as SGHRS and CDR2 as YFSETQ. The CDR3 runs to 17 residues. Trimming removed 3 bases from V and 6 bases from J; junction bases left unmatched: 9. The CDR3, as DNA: TGCGCCAGCAGCTCGGGACAGGGGGCCTACGTGTCCGGGGAGCTGTTTTTT. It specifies CASSSGQGAYVSGELFF.

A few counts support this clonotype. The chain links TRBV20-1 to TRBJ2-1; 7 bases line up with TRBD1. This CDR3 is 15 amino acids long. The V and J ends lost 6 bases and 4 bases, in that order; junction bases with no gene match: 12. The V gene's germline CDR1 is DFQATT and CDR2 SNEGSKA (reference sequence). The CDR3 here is CSARIIDRAYNEQFF. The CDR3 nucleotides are TGCAGTGCCCGGATCATCGACAGGGCTTACAATGAGCAGTTCTTC.

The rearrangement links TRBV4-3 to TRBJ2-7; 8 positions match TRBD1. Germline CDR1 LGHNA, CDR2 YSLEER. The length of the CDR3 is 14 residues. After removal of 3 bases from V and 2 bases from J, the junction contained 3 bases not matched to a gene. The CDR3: CASSHATGAYEQYF. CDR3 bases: TGCGCCAGCAGCCATGCGACAGGGGCCTACGAGCAGTACTTC.

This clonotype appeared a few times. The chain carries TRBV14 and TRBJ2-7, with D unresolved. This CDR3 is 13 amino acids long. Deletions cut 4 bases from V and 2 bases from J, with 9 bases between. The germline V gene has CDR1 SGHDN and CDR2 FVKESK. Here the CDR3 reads CASSRLIAYEQYF. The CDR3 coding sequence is TGTGCCAGCAGCCGTCTCATTGCCTACGAGCAGTACTTC.

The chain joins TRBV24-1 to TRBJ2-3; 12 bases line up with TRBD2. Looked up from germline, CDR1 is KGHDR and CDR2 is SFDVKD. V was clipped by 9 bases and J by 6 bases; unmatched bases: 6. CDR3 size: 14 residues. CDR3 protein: CATQLAGGVDTQYF. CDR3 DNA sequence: TGTGCCACCCAACTAGCGGGGGGAGTGGATACGCAGTATTTT.

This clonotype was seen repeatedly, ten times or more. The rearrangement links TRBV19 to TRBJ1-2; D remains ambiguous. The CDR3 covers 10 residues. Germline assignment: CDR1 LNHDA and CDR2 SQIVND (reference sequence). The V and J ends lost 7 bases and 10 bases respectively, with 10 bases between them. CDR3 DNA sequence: TGTGCCAGTAAAGGGCCCGACTACACCTTC. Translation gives CASKGPDYTF.

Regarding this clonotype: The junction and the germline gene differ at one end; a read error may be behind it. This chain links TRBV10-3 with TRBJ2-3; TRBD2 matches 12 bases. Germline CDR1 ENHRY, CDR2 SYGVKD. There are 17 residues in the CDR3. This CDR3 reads CAISEPPGLAGTDTQYF. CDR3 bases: TGTGCCATCAGTGAGCCTCCGGGACTAGCGGGCACGGATACGCAGTATTTT.

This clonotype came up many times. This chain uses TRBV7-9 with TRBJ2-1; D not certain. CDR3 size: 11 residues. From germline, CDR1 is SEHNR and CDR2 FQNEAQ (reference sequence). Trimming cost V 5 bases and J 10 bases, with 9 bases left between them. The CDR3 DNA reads TGTGCCAGCAGCCCGCATCCGGAGCAGTTCTTC. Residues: CASSPHPEQFF.